The rows below give T cell receptor beta chains drawn from one sample of a study of T-cell reconstitution after alpha-beta-depleted transplantation in children. Each CDR3 protein gets one entry after TCRdb re-called the PCR reads with MiXCR. Of approximately 130,000 distinct CDR3 sequences detected, 8% to 10% appear once; the ten largest clones hold 24%. The sequenced sample was PBMCs, mostly from graft donor cells, obtained 180 days after TCRalphabeta/CD19-depleted stem cell transplant. The receptors were sampled from a girl in the first two years of life who had a stem cell transplant for combined immunodeficiency, so the T cells may come from the graft donor. Both conserved end residues are part of each CDR3. D genes are given only for firm matches. The size entry is marked missing in some rows and otherwise reads once, few, many or a size class.

>few|TRBJ2-1|TRBD2|TRBV20-1
TGCAGTGCAAATATAGCGGGAAACTACAATGAGCAGTTCTTC
CSANIAGNYNEQFF
>few|TRBJ2-7|.|TRBV9
TGTGCCAGCAGCGCAGACGGATACGAGCAGTACTTC
CASSADGYEQYF
>.|TRBJ2-7|.|TRBV29-1
TGCAGCGTTGAAGATAGGAAACAGGGACCCTACGAGCAGTACTTC
CSVEDRKQGPYEQYF
>.|TRBJ1-1|.|TRBV7-9
TGTGCCAGCAGCTTAACTCTAGGGGCTGAAGCTTTCTTT
CASSLTLGAEAFF
>many|TRBJ2-1|.|TRBV5-1
TGCGCCAGCAGCTTGGACCGGATCCTCAACAATGAGCAGTTCTTC
CASSLDRILNNEQFF
>.|TRBJ2-6|TRBD1|TRBV29-1
TGCAGCGTTGGGGACAGGCGATATAGCTCTGGGGCCAACGTCCTGACTTTC
CSVGDRRYSSGANVLTF
>few|TRBJ1-1|.|TRBV12-3/TRBV12-4
TGTGCCAGCAGTTTCAGGGCACGGAACACTGAAGCTTTCTTT
CASSFRARNTEAFF
>few|TRBJ2-5|TRBD2|TRBV12-3/TRBV12-4
TGTGCCAGCAGTTTAGCGACTAGCGGGGGGGAAGAGACCCAGTACTTC
CASSLATSGGEETQYF
>many|TRBJ2-1|.|TRBV12-3/TRBV12-4
TGTGCCAGCAGTTTTCCGGGACTGGTACAGTTCTTC
CASSFPGLVQFF
>few|TRBJ2-7|TRBD1|TRBV11-2
TGTGCCAGCAGCTTGTTGGGACAGGGGCACGACGAGCAGTACTTC
CASSLLGQGHDEQYF
>.|TRBJ1-5|.|TRBV6-2/TRBV6-3
TGTGCCAGCAGTTACGTATCATTAATTAAGCCCCAGCATTTT
CASSYVSLIKPQHF
>.|TRBJ1-3|.|TRBV12-3/TRBV12-4
TGTGCCAGCAGTTTTGGGGGCGGAAACACCATATATTTT
CASSFGGGNTIYF
>.|TRBJ2-1|.|TRBV4-3
TGCGCCAGCAGCCAAGAGCTAGAGGGCAATGAGCAGTTCTTC
CASSQELEGNEQFF
>few|TRBJ1-1|.|TRBV5-1
TGCGCCAGCAGCGAGACACCTCAGAACACTGAAGCTTTCTTT
CASSETPQNTEAFF
>.|TRBJ1-6|TRBD1|TRBV20-1
TGCAGTGCTAGAGCGGGACAGGGATATTCACCCCTCCACTTT
CSARAGQGYSPLHF
>many|TRBJ2-1|TRBD2|TRBV5-1
TGCGCCAGCAGCTTGCGGCTAGCGGGAGGGAGTGAGCAGTTCTTC
CASSLRLAGGSEQFF
>.|TRBJ2-7|TRBD2|TRBV12-3/TRBV12-4
TGTGCCAGCAGTCTAGCGGGAGGGCCAGCCGAGCAGTACTTC
CASSLAGGPAEQYF
>many|TRBJ2-1|.|TRBV5-1
TGCGCCAGCAGCCCCGGGACGCAGGGAAAGTACAATGAGCAGTTCTTC
CASSPGTQGKYNEQFF
>.|TRBJ1-1|.|TRBV2
TGTACCTTCAGTCCCGGGTCCTATCTCCTCTTGAACACTGAAGCTTTCTTT
CTFSPGSYLLLNTEAFF
>.|TRBJ2-7|.|TRBV7-9
TGTGCCAGCAGCTTTCACAGGGTGTATTCCGAGCAGTACTTC
CASSFHRVYSEQYF
>few|TRBJ2-6|TRBD1|TRBV7-3
TGTGCCAGCAGCCTAACTCCGGGACAGCTGTCTGGGGCCAACGTCCTGACTTTC
CASSLTPGQLSGANVLTF
>few|TRBJ1-1|.|TRBV4-3
TGCGCCAGCAGCCCTCCTCGGACAGAGAACACTGAAGCTTTCTTT
CASSPPRTENTEAFF
>many|TRBJ2-1|.|TRBV7-6
TGTGCCAGCAGCTCGACGGACTGGAGCTCCTACAATGAGCAGTTCTTC
CASSSTDWSSYNEQFF
>many|TRBJ1-5|.|TRBV7-3
TGTGCCAGCAGCCAACAGGCCAATCAGCCCCAGCATTTT
CASSQQANQPQHF
>few|TRBJ2-7|.|TRBV18
TGTGCCAGCTCACCCCAGGGGAGTTCCCTTGGCTACGAGCAGTACTTC
CASSPQGSSLGYEQYF
>.|TRBJ2-7|TRBD2|TRBV7-3
TGTGCCAGCAGCTTAGGCTCGGGAGGGCCCAACGAGCAGTACTTC
CASSLGSGGPNEQYF
>.|TRBJ2-7|TRBD2|TRBV6-1
TGTGCCAGCAGTGAACGACCGGGAGGATGGTACGAGCAGTACTTC
CASSERPGGWYEQYF
>many|TRBJ2-7|.|TRBV7-2
TGTGCCAGCAGCTTAGTGTCAGGGAACGAGCAGTACTTC
CASSLVSGNEQYF
>.|TRBJ1-2|.|TRBV27
TGTGCCAGCAGTCCCACCCGCGTGACAGGACCTGGCTACACCTTC
CASSPTRVTGPGYTF
>.|TRBJ2-5|.|TRBV12-3/TRBV12-4
TGTGCCAGCAGTTTAGGAGCCCCCGGACCACAAGAGACCCAGTACTTC
CASSLGAPGPQETQYF
>many|TRBJ2-2|TRBD2|TRBV20-1
TGCAGTGCTACTACTAGCGGGAGAGGGTCCGGGGAGCTGTTTTTT
CSATTSGRGSGELFF
>many|TRBJ2-5|.|TRBV29-1
TGCAGCGTTGAAGTATGGCTCGAAGAGACCCAGTACTTC
CSVEVWLEETQYF
>few|TRBJ2-2|.|TRBV20-1
TGCAGTGCTAGAGACAGATGGTCCACCGGGGAGCTGTTTTTT
CSARDRWSTGELFF
>many|TRBJ2-3|.|TRBV5-1
TGCGCCAGCAGCTTGCCGCGGACTATCCACAGCACAGATACGCAGTATTTT
CASSLPRTIHSTDTQYF
>few|TRBJ2-3|.|TRBV5-1
TGCGCCAGCAGCTTGGCCCTTACGACAGCAGGCACAGATACGCAGTATTTT
CASSLALTTAGTDTQYF
>once|TRBJ2-7|TRBD2|TRBV7-2
TGTGCCAGCAGCAAGGGACTAGTGGGGCTACTCGAGCAGTACTTC
CASSKGLVGLLEQYF
>many|TRBJ2-1|.|TRBV29-1
TGCAGCGTTGGGGTAATAGCAGGGTATGAGCAGTTCTTC
CSVGVIAGYEQFF
>.|TRBJ2-7|TRBD2|TRBV10-3
TGTGCCATTTCTCTAGCGGGATGGTACGAGCAGTACTTC
CAISLAGWYEQYF
>.|TRBJ1-2|.|TRBV14
TGTGCCAGCAGCCAAGTATCCCTTCGACAGGCGGGGGCCTTC
CASSQVSLRQAGAF
>few|TRBJ2-7|TRBD2|TRBV20-1
TGCAGTGCTAGAATACTAGCGGGATCCTACGAGCAGTACTTC
CSARILAGSYEQYF
>few|TRBJ1-1|TRBD1|TRBV27
TGTGCCAGCAGTTCCGAGACAGGGAGGAACACTGAAGCTTTCTTT
CASSSETGRNTEAFF
>few|TRBJ1-6|TRBD1|TRBV5-1
TGCGCCAGCAGCTGGCGTGGACAGGACGGGGATTCACCCCTCCACTTT
CASSWRGQDGDSPLHF
>.|TRBJ2-3|.|TRBV29-1
TGCAGCGTTGATCAGGTTTTAACAGATGCGCAGTATTTT
CSVDQVLTDAQYF
>.|TRBJ2-1|TRBD1|TRBV19
TGTGCCAGTAGTCCCCCGCCTCCAGGGGGTGAGCAGTTCTTC
CASSPPPPGGEQFF
>.|TRBJ2-1|.|TRBV7-2
TGTGCCAGCAGCTTAGCCTGGAATGAGCAGTTCTTC
CASSLAWNEQFF
>few|TRBJ2-6|.|TRBV20-1
TGCAGTGCTAGAGGCGGACAGTTCTCTGGGGCCAACGTCCTGACTTTC
CSARGGQFSGANVLTF
>.|TRBJ2-7|.|TRBV20-1
TGCAGTGCTTCTCGGCCGTTAACAAGGGAGCAGTACTTC
CSASRPLTREQYF
>.|TRBJ1-2|TRBD1|TRBV5-5
TGTGCCAGCAGCTTAAATCCGGGACAGGGTAATGGCTACACCTTC
CASSLNPGQGNGYTF
>few|TRBJ2-5|.|TRBV3-1
TGTGCCAGCAGCCCGAGACCTTACTCGTTTATCCAAGAGACCCAGTACTTC
CASSPRPYSFIQETQYF
>few|TRBJ2-7|.|TRBV27
TGTGCCAGCAGGGTTAGCGCTGGGATTGGGTCCTACGAGCAGTACTTC
CASRVSAGIGSYEQYF
>.|TRBJ2-5|.|TRBV30
TGTGCCTTTCTCCTGGGACAAGAGACCCAGTACTTC
CAFLLGQETQYF
>few|TRBJ2-6|.|TRBV12-3/TRBV12-4
TGTGCCAGCACCAACGGTTTTGGGGCCAACGTCCTGACTTTC
CASTNGFGANVLTF
>many|TRBJ2-3|.|TRBV5-5
TGTGCCAGCAGCTTCGGGACCGACCCTAGCACAGATACGCAGTATTTT
CASSFGTDPSTDTQYF
>few|TRBJ2-5|.|TRBV7-2
TGTGCCAGCAGCCCGAGTCCGGGGTGGACCCAGTACTTC
CASSPSPGWTQYF
>many|TRBJ2-2|TRBD1|TRBV12-3/TRBV12-4
TGTGCCAGCAGTTTCGGGGACAGGAACACCGGGGAGCTGTTTTTT
CASSFGDRNTGELFF
>few|TRBJ2-2|TRBD1|TRBV12-3/TRBV12-4
TGTGCCAGCACCCGGACAGGGAGGAACACCGGGGAGCTGTTTTTT
CASTRTGRNTGELFF
>few|TRBJ2-3|.|TRBV4-3
TGCGCCAGCAGCCAGACCAGAATTTACACAGATACGCAGTATTTT
CASSQTRIYTDTQYF
>.|TRBJ2-3|.|TRBV20-1
TGCAGTGCTAGAGGGGGAGGCCTGCACACAGATACGCAGTATTTT
CSARGGGLHTDTQYF
>.|TRBJ2-7|.|TRBV12-3/TRBV12-4
TGTGCCAGCAGTTTTCTCGCCACAGTAGGAGGTGAGCAGTACTTC
CASSFLATVGGEQYF
>few|TRBJ1-3|.|TRBV29-1
TGCAGCGTGCGTGACGGGGGTGGAAACACCATATATTTT
CSVRDGGGNTIYF